This record concerns one TCR beta chain sequence. No cognate antigen has been identified for it. Base quality data are lacking; no much larger clone is found one base away. The data originate from a study of control samples from healthy donors and cancer patients (dated by TCRdb to the early 2020s). The library came from the immunoSEQ multiplex PCR assay. This immuneACCESS table, as held by TCRdb, lists in-frame sequences with V and J called but not all clones. Of the missing ones, under half trace to an unresolved V gene in checked studies; the others have no known cause. This sample gives roughly 180,000 clones in total; 93% of them show up just once. About 4% of the sample comes from the top ten. Trimming at the junction amounts to 6 bases on V and 1 base on J, and the germline ends lie 13 bases apart. The CDR3 numbers 15 residues from cysteine through phenylalanine. Only the CDR3 region is kept as DNA, spanning 45 bases read in frame from base 1. The CDR1 and CDR2 encoded by the germline V gene are SGHRS and YFSETQ.

Sample: blood. The rearrangement joined TRBV5-1 to TRBJ2-2; the D gene assignment is ambiguous. This receptor was obtained from a woman in her fifties or sixties in good health. DNA sequence: TGCGCCAGCACCCGGTCGGCCATGAACACCGGGGAGCTGTTTTTT. Protein translation: CASTRSAMNTGELFF.